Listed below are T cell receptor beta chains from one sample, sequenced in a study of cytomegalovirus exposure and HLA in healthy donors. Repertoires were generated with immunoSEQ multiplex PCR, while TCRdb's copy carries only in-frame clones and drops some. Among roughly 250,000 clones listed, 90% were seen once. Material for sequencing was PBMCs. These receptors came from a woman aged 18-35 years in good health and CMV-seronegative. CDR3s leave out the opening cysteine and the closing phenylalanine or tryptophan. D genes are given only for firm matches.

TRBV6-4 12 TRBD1 ASTGTGKDYGYT
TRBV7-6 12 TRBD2 ASSLELAGYEQY
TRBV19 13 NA ASSIAAGAKDGYT
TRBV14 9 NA ASSRRGDQH
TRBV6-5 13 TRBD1 ASSQVQGEGTEAF
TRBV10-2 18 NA ASSESEGRNPSSYNSPLH
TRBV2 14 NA ASSPSWTEAGQPQH
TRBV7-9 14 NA ASSLHSGQSPYEQY
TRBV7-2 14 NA ASSSLAQSVTGELF
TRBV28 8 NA ASRQNEAF
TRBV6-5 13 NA ASSYLGQFNEKLF
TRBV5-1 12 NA ASSWRRGNEKLF
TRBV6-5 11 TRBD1 ASSYRGHYEQY
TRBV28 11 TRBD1 ASNRQGISPLH
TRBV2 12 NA ATRTDATNEKLF
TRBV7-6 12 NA ASSQGLRKNTIY
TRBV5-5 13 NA ASSPLLSGAGELF
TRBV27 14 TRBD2 ASSATSGGATDTQY
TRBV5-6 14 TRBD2 ASSLAPAGGRETQY
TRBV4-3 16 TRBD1 ASSQEKGQALEYNEQF
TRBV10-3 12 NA AISIQGPNTEAF
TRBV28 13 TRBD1 ASRLGGNGNQPQH
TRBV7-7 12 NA AHNRIDNTGELF
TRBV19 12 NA ASSIVARYNEQF
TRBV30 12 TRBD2 AWTLAGITDTQY
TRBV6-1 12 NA ASSETRGSGEAF
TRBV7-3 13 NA ARPRGYKPNQPQH